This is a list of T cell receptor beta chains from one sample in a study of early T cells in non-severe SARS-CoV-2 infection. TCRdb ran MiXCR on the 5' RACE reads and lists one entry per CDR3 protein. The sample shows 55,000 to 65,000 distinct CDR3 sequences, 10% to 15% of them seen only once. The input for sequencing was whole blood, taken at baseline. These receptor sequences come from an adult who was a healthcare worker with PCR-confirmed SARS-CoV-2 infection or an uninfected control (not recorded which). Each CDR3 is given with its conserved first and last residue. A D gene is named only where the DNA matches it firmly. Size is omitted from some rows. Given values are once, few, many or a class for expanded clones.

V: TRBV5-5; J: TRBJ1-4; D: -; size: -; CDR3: CASSFATERMIQEKLFF; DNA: TGTGCCAGCAGCTTCGCGACAGAACGAATGATTCAGGAAAAACTGTTTTTT
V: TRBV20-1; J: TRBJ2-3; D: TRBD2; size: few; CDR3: CSATNLEGTSGPAQYF; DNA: TGCAGTGCTACCAACCTGGAGGGGACTAGCGGCCCCGCGCAGTATTTT
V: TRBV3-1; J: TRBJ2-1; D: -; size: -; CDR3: CASTGTQGMFGEQFF; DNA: TGTGCCAGCACTGGTACCCAGGGTATGTTTGGTGAGCAGTTCTTC
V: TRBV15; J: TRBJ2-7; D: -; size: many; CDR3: CATSRERTVSYEQYF; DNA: TGTGCCACCAGCAGAGAAAGGACAGTCTCCTACGAGCAGTACTTC
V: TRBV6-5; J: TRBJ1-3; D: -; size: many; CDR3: CASSYVPASTGNTIYF; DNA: TGTGCCAGCAGTTACGTTCCGGCGAGCACTGGAAACACCATATATTTT
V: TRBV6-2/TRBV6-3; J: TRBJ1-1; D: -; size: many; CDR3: CASSYGGEETEAFF; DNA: TGTGCCAGCAGTTACGGGGGCGAGGAGACTGAAGCTTTCTTT
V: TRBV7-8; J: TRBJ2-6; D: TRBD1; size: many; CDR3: CASNTWTGTSKGANVLTF; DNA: TGTGCCAGCAACACCTGGACAGGGACCTCGAAGGGGGCCAACGTCCTGACTTTC
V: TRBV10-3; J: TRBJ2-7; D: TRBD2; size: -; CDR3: CAIRDPGLAGSEQYF; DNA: TGTGCCATCAGAGACCCGGGACTAGCGGGATCCGAGCAGTACTTC
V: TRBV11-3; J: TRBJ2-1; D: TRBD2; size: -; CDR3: CASSLASGAYNEQFF; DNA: TGTGCCAGCAGCTTAGCTAGCGGAGCCTACAATGAGCAGTTCTTC
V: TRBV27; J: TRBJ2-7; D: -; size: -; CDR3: CASSLSKAYEQYF; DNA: TGTGCCAGCAGTTTATCGAAGGCCTACGAGCAGTACTTC
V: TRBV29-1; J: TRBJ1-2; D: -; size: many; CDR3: CSVEDQGTYGYTF; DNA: TGCAGCGTTGAGGATCAGGGTACTTATGGCTACACCTTC
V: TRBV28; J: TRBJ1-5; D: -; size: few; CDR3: CASSFRGGYYSNQPQHF; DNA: TGTGCCAGCAGTTTTCGTGGCGGTTATTATAGCAATCAGCCCCAGCATTTT
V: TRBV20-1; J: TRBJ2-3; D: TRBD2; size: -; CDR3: CSAGGLAGPKEQYF; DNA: TGCAGTGCTGGGGGACTAGCGGGACCCAAGGAGCAGTATTTT
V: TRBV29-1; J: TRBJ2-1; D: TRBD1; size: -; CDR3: CSVEKTGTAGNEQFF; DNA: TGCAGCGTTGAAAAAACCGGGACAGCCGGTAATGAGCAGTTCTTC
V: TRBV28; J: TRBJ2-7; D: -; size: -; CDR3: CASSLPPVPWEQYF; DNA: TGTGCCAGCAGTTTACCGCCAGTCCCCTGGGAGCAGTACTTC
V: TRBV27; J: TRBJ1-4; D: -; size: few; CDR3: CASSFVGALNLEKLFF; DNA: TGTGCCAGCAGTTTTGTGGGGGCGCTCAATCTGGAAAAACTGTTTTTT
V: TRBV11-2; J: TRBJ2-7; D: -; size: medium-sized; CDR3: CASSPGTSYEQYF; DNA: TGTGCCAGCAGCCCGGGAACTTCCTACGAGCAGTACTTC